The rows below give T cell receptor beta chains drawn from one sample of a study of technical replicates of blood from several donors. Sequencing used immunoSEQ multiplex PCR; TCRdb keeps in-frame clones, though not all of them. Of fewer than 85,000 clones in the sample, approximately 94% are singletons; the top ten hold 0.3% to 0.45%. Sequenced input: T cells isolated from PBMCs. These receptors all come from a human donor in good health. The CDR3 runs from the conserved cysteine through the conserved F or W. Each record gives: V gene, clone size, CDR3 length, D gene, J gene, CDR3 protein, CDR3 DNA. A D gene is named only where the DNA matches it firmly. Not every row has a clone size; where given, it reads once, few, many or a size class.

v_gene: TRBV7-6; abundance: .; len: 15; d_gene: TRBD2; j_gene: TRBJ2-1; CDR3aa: CASSLLAGPYNEQFF; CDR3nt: TGTGCCAGCAGCTTACTAGCGGGCCCCTACAATGAGCAGTTCTTC
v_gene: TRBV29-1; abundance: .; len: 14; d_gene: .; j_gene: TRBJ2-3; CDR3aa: CSVEPPGGTDTQYF; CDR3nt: TGCAGCGTTGAACCCCCAGGGGGGACAGATACGCAGTATTTT
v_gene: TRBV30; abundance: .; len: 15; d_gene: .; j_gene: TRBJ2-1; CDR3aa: CAWRTDSSLYNEQFF; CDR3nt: TGTGCCTGGCGCACCGACAGTTCGCTCTACAATGAGCAGTTCTTC
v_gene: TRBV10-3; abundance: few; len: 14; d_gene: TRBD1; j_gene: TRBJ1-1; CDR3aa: CAIRWTGTNTEAFF; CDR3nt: TGTGCCATCAGGTGGACAGGGACGAACACTGAAGCTTTCTTT
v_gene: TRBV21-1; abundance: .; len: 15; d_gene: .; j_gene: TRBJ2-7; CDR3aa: CASSILCGIPYEQYF; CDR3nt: TGTGCCAGCAGCATTTTATGCGGGATTCCCTACGAGCAGTACTTC
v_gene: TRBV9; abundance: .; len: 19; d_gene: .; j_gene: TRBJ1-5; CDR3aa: CASSPPEFAELYSNQPQHF; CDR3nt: TGTGCCAGCAGCCCGCCCGAATTCGCGGAACTGTATAGCAATCAGCCCCAGCATTTT
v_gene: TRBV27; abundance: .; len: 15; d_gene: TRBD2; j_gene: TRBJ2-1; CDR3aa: CASSLSGRARDEQFF; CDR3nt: TGTGCCAGCAGCCTTAGCGGGAGGGCCAGGGATGAGCAGTTCTTC
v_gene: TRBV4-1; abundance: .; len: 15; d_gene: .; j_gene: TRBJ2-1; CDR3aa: CASSQGREGINEQFF; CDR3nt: TGCGCCAGCAGCCAAGGGCGGGAAGGAATCAATGAGCAGTTCTTC
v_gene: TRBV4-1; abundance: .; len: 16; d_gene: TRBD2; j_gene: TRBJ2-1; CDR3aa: CASSQEGLAGYNEQFF; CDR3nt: TGCGCCAGCAGCCAAGAAGGACTAGCGGGATACAATGAGCAGTTCTTC
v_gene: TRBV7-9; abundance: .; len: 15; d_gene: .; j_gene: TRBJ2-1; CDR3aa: CASSLGRELDNEQFF; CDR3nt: TGTGCCAGCAGCTTAGGTCGGGAGTTGGACAATGAGCAGTTCTTC
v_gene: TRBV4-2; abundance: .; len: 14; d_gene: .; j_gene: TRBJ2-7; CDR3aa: CASSLTDSSYEQYF; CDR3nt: TGTGCCAGCAGCCTGACCGACAGCTCCTACGAGCAGTACTTC
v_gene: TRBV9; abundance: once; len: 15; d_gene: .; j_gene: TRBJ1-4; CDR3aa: CASSGLGATNEKLFF; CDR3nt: TGTGCCAGCAGCGGACTCGGGGCAACTAATGAAAAACTGTTTTTT
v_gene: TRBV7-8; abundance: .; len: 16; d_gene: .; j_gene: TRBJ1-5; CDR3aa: CASSLGRWTPDQPQHF; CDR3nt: TGTGCCAGCAGCCTCGGCCGTTGGACACCCGATCAGCCCCAGCATTTT
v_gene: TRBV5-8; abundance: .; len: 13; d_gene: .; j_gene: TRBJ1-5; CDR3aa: CASSASSNQPQHF; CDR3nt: TGTGCCAGCAGCGCGTCTAGCAATCAGCCCCAGCATTTT
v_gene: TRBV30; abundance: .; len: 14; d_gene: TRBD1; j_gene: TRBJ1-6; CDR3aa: CAWQTGTYNSPLHF; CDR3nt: TGTGCCTGGCAGACAGGGACCTATAATTCACCCCTCCACTTT
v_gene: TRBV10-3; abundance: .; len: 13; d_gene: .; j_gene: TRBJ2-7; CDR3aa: CAISFSRSYEQYF; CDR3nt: TGTGCCATCAGTTTTTCACGGAGCTACGAGCAGTACTTC
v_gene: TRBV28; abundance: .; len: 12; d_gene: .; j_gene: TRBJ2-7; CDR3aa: CASSTSSYEQYF; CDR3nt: TGTGCCAGCAGTACCAGCTCCTACGAGCAGTACTTC
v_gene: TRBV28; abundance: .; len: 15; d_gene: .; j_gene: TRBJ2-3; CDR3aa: CASSFQRVGADTQYF; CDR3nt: TGTGCCAGCAGTTTCCAGAGGGTCGGTGCAGATACGCAGTATTTT
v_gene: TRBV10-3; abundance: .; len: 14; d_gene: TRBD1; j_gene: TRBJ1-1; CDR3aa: CAISVEVWQGAGVF; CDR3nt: TGTGCCATCAGTGTTGAGGTTTGGCAGGGGGCTGGTGTCTTT